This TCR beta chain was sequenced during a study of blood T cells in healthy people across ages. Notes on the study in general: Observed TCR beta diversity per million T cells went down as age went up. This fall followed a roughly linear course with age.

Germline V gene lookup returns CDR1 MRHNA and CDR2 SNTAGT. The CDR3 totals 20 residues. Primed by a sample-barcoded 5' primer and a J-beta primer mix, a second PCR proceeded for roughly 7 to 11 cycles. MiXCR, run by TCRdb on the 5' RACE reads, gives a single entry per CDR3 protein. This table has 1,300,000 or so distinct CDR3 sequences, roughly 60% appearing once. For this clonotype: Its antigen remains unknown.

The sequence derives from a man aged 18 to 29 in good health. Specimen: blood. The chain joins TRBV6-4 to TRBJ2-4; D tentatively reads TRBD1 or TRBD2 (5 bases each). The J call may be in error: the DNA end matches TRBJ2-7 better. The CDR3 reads CASSDSLGRSEASRGYEQYF. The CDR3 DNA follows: TGTGCCAGCAGTGACTCTCTTGGCAGGTCGGAGGCCTCAAGGGGTTACGAGCAGTACTTC.